This TCR beta chain was retrieved from a study of blood T cell repertoires in COVID-19. In the study overall: COVID-19 samples from acute and convalescent phases originated in the United States, Italy and Spain. In each case, the material was cDNA or gDNA derived from T cells, B-cell-depleted T cells, or PBMCs.

The CDR3 runs to 13 residues. With 4 bases clipped from V and 8 bases from J, the junction kept 5 bases outside the gene matches. CDR1 and CDR2 from the germline V gene are SGHTA and FQGNSA. Original data processing: Researchers report that nucleated cell counts were estimated from reference gene primer amplification. Assay: immunoSEQ multiplex PCR; the TCRdb copy retains only in-frame clones and omits some. The DNA gave D and trimming, while V, J and clone size come from that table. This sample carries 45,000 to 55,000 clones, 88% of them seen once, and the ten largest clones take about 3%. The sequenced sample was peripheral blood. This sequence originates from a human donor in a cohort sampled during active COVID-19. The genes are TRBV7-2 and TRBJ1-1, with 9 bases that match TRBD1. The CDR3 bases are TGTGCCAGCAGCTGGACAGGGGTAAGGGAAGCTTTCTTT. It translates to CASSWTGVREAFF.